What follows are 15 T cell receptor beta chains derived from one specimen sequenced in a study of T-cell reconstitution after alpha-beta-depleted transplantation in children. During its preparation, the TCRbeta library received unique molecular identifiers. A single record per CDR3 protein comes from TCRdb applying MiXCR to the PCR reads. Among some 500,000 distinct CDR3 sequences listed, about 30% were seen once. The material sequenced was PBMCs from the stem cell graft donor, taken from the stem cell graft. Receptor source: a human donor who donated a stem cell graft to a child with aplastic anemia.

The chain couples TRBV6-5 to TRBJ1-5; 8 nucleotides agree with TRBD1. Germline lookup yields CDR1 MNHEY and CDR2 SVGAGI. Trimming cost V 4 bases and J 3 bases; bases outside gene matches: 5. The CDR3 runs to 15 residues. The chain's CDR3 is CASSSLTGANQPQHF. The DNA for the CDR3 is TGTGCCAGCAGTTCCTTGACAGGGGCCAATCAGCCCCAGCATTTT.

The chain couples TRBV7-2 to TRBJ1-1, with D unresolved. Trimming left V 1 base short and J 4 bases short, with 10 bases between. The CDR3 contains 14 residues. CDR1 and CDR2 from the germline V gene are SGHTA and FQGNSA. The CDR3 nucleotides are TGTGCCAGCAGCTTAGAATACCGGACCACTGAAGCTTTCTTT. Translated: CASSLEYRTTEAFF. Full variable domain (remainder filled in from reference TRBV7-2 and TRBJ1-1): GAGVSQSPSNKVTEKGKDVELRCDPISGHTALYWYRQSLGQGLEFLIYFQGNSAPDKSGLPSDRFSAERTGGSVSTLTIQRTQQEDSAVYLCASSLEYRTTEAFFGQGTRLTVV.

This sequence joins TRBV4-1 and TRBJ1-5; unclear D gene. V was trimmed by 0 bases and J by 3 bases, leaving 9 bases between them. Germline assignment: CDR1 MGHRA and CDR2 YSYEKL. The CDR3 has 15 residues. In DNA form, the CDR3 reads TGCGCCAGCAGCCAAGAAGGTCCCTTCAATCAGCCCCAGCATTTT. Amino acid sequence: CASSQEGPFNQPQHF.

The CDR3 reads CAWVKGLPGTEAFF. In DNA, the CDR3 is TGTGCCTGGGTGAAGGGGTTGCCGGGCACTGAAGCTTTCTTT. The chain carries TRBV30 and TRBJ1-1, with a tentative D call TRBD1 (5 bases). The CDR3 length is 14 residues. Between the trimmed V and J ends, which lost 5 bases and 4 bases, there was a span of 17 bases. The germline V gene has CDR1 GTSNPN and CDR2 SVGIG (reference sequence).

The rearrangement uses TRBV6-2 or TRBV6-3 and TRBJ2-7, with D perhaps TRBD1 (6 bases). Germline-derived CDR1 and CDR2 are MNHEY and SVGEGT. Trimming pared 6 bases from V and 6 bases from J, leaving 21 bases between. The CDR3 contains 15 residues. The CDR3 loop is CASSTGTLRKGEQYF. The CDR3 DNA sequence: TGTGCCAGCAGCACCGGGACACTCCGTAAGGGCGAGCAGTACTTC.

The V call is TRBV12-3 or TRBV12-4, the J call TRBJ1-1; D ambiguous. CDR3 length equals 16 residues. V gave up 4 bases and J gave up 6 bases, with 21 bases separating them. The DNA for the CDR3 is TGTGCCAGCAGTTACGGTGGAAGCCTGCGGAGCCCTGAAGCTTTCTTT. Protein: CASSYGGSLRSPEAFF.

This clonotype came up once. The CDR3 sequence: CSARPPPGNEQFF. CDR3 bases: TGCAGTGCTAGACCACCCCCCGGTAATGAGCAGTTCTTC. The chain links TRBV20-1 to TRBJ2-1; no firm D call. There are 13 residues in the CDR3. V shed 2 bases and J shed 7 bases, with 12 bases lying between them. Germline V gene data show CDR1 as DFQATT and CDR2 as SNEGSKA (reference sequence).

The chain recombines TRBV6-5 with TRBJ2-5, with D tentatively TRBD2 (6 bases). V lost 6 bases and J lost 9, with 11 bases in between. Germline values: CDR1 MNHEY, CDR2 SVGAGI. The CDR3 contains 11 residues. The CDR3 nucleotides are TGTGCCAGCAGCGGAGGGGCGGCCCAGTACTTC. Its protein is CASSGGAAQYF.

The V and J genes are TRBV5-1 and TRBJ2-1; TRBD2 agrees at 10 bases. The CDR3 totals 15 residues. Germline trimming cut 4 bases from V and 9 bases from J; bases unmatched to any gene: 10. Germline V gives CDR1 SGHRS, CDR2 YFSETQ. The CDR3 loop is CASSLGTSVGVEQFF. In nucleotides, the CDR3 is TGCGCCAGCAGCCTTGGGACTAGCGTCGGGGTTGAGCAGTTCTTC.

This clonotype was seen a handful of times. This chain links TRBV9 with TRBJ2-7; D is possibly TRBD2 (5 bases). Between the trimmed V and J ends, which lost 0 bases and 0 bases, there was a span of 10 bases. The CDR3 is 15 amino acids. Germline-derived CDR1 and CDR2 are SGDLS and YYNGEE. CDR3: CASSVGGFGSYEQYF. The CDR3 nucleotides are TGTGCCAGCAGCGTAGGAGGGTTCGGCTCCTACGAGCAGTACTTC. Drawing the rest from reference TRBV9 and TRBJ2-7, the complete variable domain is DSGVTQTPKHLITATGQRVTLRCSPRSGDLSVYWYQQSLDQGLQFLIQYYNGEERAKGNILERFSAQQFPDLHSELNLSSLELGDSALYFCASSVGGFGSYEQYFGPGTRLTVT.

The CDR3 loop is CASSLNKGGFYGYTF. CDR3 nucleotide sequence: TGTGCCAGCAGCTTGAATAAAGGAGGTTTTTATGGCTACACCTTC. This chain connects TRBV5-4 to TRBJ1-2; no reliable D call. CDR1 is SGHNT, CDR2 YYREEE, per germline (reference sequence). The CDR3 is made up of 15 amino acids. Trimming removed 1 base at V and 5 bases at J, with 15 bases between.

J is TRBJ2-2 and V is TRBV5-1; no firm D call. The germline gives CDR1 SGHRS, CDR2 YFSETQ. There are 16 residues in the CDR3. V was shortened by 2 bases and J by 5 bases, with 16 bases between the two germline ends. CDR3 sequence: CASSLSSELGTGELFF. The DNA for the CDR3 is TGCGCCAGCAGCTTAAGTTCGGAGCTGGGGACCGGGGAGCTGTTTTTT.

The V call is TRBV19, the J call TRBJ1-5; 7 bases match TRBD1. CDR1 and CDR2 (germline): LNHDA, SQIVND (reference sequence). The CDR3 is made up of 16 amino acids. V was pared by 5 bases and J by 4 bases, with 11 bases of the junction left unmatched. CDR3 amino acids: CASSSGQVGGNQPQHF. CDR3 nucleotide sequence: TGTGCCAGTAGTTCTGGACAGGTGGGTGGAAATCAGCCCCAGCATTTT.

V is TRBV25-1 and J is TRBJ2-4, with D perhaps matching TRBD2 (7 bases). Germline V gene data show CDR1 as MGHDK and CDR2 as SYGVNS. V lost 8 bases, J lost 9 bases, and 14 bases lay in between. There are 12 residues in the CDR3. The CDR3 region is CASETGGSIQYF. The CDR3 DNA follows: TGTGCCAGCGAGACAGGCGGGAGCATTCAGTACTTC.

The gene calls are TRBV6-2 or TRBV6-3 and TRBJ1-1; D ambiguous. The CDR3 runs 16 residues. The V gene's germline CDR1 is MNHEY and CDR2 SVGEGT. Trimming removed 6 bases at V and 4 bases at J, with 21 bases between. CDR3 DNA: TGTGCCAGCAGCCCCTTACGAAACTTGAGTCCCACTGAAGCTTTCTTT. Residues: CASSPLRNLSPTEAFF.